These 23 T cell receptor beta chains share one sample of origin, sequenced in a study of blood T cell repertoires in COVID-19. The repertoire was sequenced with immunoSEQ multiplex PCR; TCRdb's copy has only in-frame clones and lacks some. The sample contains fewer than 450,000 clones, 90% to 95% of which appear only once. The sequencing input was peripheral blood. The receptors stem from a woman aged 18-29 years who had recovered from COVID-19.

The chain recombines TRBV6-2 or TRBV6-3 with TRBJ2-7, with TRBD2 matching 7 bases. This CDR3 has 13 amino acids. Losses at the gene ends were 5 bases for V and 4 bases for J; bases not matched to a gene: 5. From germline, CDR1 is MNHEY and CDR2 SVGEGT. CDR3 DNA: TGTGCCAGCAGTCGAGCGGGGAAATACGAGCAGTACGTC. Encoded protein: CASSRAGKYEQYV.

CDR3 nucleotide sequence: TGTGCCACCAGCTCGACACGCGGGACAGGGGACTACGATCAGCCCCAGCATTTT. Translation gives CATSSTRGTGDYDQPQHF. The chain joins TRBV15 to TRBJ1-5, with 10 bases matching TRBD1. Trimming removed 5 bases from V and 5 bases from J; junction bases left unmatched: 15. Looked up from germline, CDR1 is LNHNV and CDR2 is YYDKDF (reference sequence). The CDR3 has 18 residues.

The chain links TRBV6-1 to TRBJ2-5, with D possibly being TRBD1 (6 bases). V was shortened by 7 bases and J by 7 bases, with 19 bases between the two germline ends. CDR3 size: 14 residues. Germline CDR1 is MNHNS and CDR2 is SASEGT. CDR3 coding DNA: TGTGCCAGCACCAGTTTTGGGGGCCGAGGGACCCAGTACTTC. Encoded protein: CASTSFGGRGTQYF.

The V and J genes are TRBV7-9 and TRBJ1-6; tentatively, D is TRBD1 (5 bases). Germline V CDR1 and CDR2: SEHNR, FQNEAQ (reference sequence). The CDR3 extends over 12 amino acids. The V end was cut by 5 bases, the J end by 7 bases, with 6 bases between. The CDR3 DNA reads TGTGCCAGCAGCCGACAGAATTCACCCCTCCACTTT. Translated, it gives CASSRQNSPLHF. Complete variable domain (other parts from reference TRBV7-9 and TRBJ1-6): DTGVSQNPRHKITKRGQNVTFRCDPISEHNRLYWYRQTLGQGPEFLTYFQNEAQLEKSRLLSDRFSAERPKGSFSTLEIQRTEQGDSAMYLCASSRQNSPLHFGNGTRLTVT.

A single count supports this clone. The rearrangement links TRBV11-2 to TRBJ2-1; 10 bases align to TRBD1. CDR1 and CDR2 (germline): SGHAT, FQNNGV. There are 14 residues in the CDR3. Losses at the gene ends were 5 bases for V and 8 bases for J; bases not matched to a gene: 6. The CDR3: CASSPGQGIHEQFF. The CDR3, as DNA: TGTGCCAGCAGCCCGGGACAGGGGATACATGAGCAGTTCTTC.

The rearrangement joins TRBV2 to TRBJ2-7; D is ambiguous. Germline values: CDR1 SNHLY, CDR2 FYNNEI. Trimming pared 2 bases from V and 4 bases from J, leaving 9 bases between. The CDR3 totals 13 residues. In DNA, the CDR3 is TGTGCCAGCAGTGAATCGGTGTTATACGAGCAGTACGTC. Translation gives CASSESVLYEQYV.

This chain connects TRBV19 to TRBJ2-5; 11 bases are a match to TRBD1. Losses at the gene ends were 6 bases for V and 1 base for J; bases not matched to a gene: 1. Germline V CDR1 and CDR2: LNHDA, SQIVND (reference sequence). The CDR3 runs to 14 residues. In DNA, the CDR3 is TGTGCCAGTAGGGACAGGGGGCGCCAAGAGACCCAGTACTTC. Translation gives CASRDRGRQETQYF.

V is TRBV19 and J is TRBJ2-3; 9 bases align to TRBD2. Trimming at V came to 5 bases and at J to 5 bases, leaving 8 bases not matched to a gene. Germline CDR1 LNHDA, CDR2 SQIVND (reference sequence). There are 15 residues in the CDR3. CDR3 bases: TGTGCCAGTAGTGTCCCCGCGGGAGGGCAAGATACGCAGTATTTT. Protein product: CASSVPAGGQDTQYF.

This chain joins TRBV15 and TRBJ2-7; 14 bases match TRBD2. Germline CDR1 reads LNHNV; CDR2 reads YYDKDF (reference sequence). Germline trimming cut 1 base from V and 5 bases from J; bases unmatched to any gene: 4. This CDR3 is 16 amino acids long. As DNA, the CDR3 is TGTGCCACCAGCAGAGGACTAGCGGGAGGGGAGGACGAGCAGTACGTC. Translating gives CATSRGLAGGEDEQYV.

The chain links TRBV30 to TRBJ2-2; D not certain. This CDR3 region has 11 residues. Looked up from germline, CDR1 is GTSNPN and CDR2 is SVGIG (reference sequence). Trimming cost V 3 bases and J 4 bases, with 3 bases left between them. The CDR3 DNA reads as TGTGCCTGGAGCCGCACCGGGGAGCTGTTTTTT. It specifies CAWSRTGELFF.

The rearrangement links TRBV5-1 to TRBJ2-5; 7 positions agree with TRBD2. The CDR3 contains 18 residues. The junction had 23 bases not matched to a gene; V was cut back by 7 bases and J by 5 bases. Germline CDR1 and CDR2: SGHRS and YFSETQ. This chain's CDR3 is CASAPGRDSRSLFETQYF. DNA of the CDR3: TGCGCCAGCGCCCCGGGGAGGGACTCCCGTTCCCTGTTTGAGACCCAGTACTTC.

The chain carries TRBV7-2 and TRBJ2-1, with D maybe TRBD1 (6 bases). Germline CDR1 reads SGHTA; CDR2 reads FQGNSA. CDR3 length: 15 amino acids. V lost 5 bases and J 0 bases, leaving 11 bases between the germline ends. CDR3 bases: TGTGCCAGCAGCCCGGGACAATTCTCCTACAATGAGCAGTTCTTC. Translating it yields CASSPGQFSYNEQFF.

V gene TRBV25-1 combines with J gene TRBJ2-7; TRBD1 matches 9 bases. This CDR3 is built from 14 residues. Per germline, CDR1 MGHDK and CDR2 SYGVNS. V trimming: 3 bases; J trimming: 5 bases; junction bases outside the gene matches: 5. In DNA form, the CDR3 reads TGTGCCAGCAGTGAGGGACAGGGAATACACGAGCAGTACGTC. Its protein product is CASSEGQGIHEQYV.

This clone was recorded only once. The chain is built from TRBV2 and TRBJ2-7, with 12 bases matching TRBD2. The germline V gene encodes CDR1 SNHLY and CDR2 FYNNEI. Unmatched junction bases numbered 0, after V lost 4 bases and J lost 2 bases. This CDR3 spans 14 amino acids. CDR3 DNA sequence: TGTGCCAGCAGTGCTAGCGGGAGGGCCTACGAGCAGTACGTC. Translated, it gives CASSASGRAYEQYV.

This chain joins TRBV15 and TRBJ2-3; the D gene is possibly TRBD2 (5 bases). Deletions cut 3 bases from V and 4 bases from J, with 11 bases between. CDR1 is LNHNV, CDR2 YYDKDF, per germline (reference sequence). The CDR3 contains 14 residues. The CDR3 DNA reads TGTGCCACCAGCAGTCCTTCGGGATCAGATACGCAGTATTTT. Amino acids: CATSSPSGSDTQYF.

The chain carries TRBV7-9 and TRBJ2-5; 8 nucleotides align to TRBD2. The CDR3 is made up of 18 amino acids. Losses at the gene ends were 3 bases for V and 1 base for J; bases not matched to a gene: 13. Germline V CDR1 and CDR2: SEHNR, FQNEAQ (reference sequence). The CDR3 spells CASSLSSKPSGSQETQYF. The CDR3 bases are TGTGCCAGCAGCTTGTCCTCAAAACCCAGCGGGAGCCAAGAGACCCAGTACTTC.

This chain joins TRBV11-3 and TRBJ2-1, with D maybe TRBD2 (6 bases). V lost 3 bases and J 0 bases, leaving 12 bases between the germline ends. The germline V gene has CDR1 SGHNT and CDR2 YENEEA. CDR3 length: 16 amino acids. CDR3 sequence reads: CASSFGRESSYNEQFF. In DNA, the CDR3 is TGTGCCAGCAGCTTTGGACGGGAGAGCTCCTACAATGAGCAGTTCTTC.

The V and J genes are TRBV7-2 and TRBJ2-3; D ambiguous. Germline V gene lookup returns CDR1 SGHTA and CDR2 FQGNSA. The V end was cut by 3 bases, the J end by 2 bases, with 6 bases between. There are 13 residues in the CDR3. The CDR3 protein is CASSFQITDTQYF. The CDR3 bases are TGTGCCAGCAGCTTCCAAATCACAGATACGCAGTATTTT.

The chain uses TRBV11-3 and TRBJ2-7; a possible D gene is TRBD2 (6 bases). Trimming pared 2 bases from V and 3 bases from J, leaving 20 bases between. CDR3 size: 17 residues. Germline V gives CDR1 SGHNT, CDR2 YENEEA. The CDR3 reads CASSLSPGDLRGYEQYV. The CDR3 DNA reads as TGTGCCAGCAGCTTATCGCCCGGGGACCTGCGGGGCTACGAGCAGTACGTC.

V and J are TRBV28 and TRBJ1-4; a weak D match, TRBD1 (6 bases). Trimming stripped 4 bases from V and 0 bases from J, with 12 bases between. CDR3 length: 16 amino acids. Germline CDR1 reads MDHEN; CDR2 reads SYDVKM. The CDR3 loop is CASSSPGTPTNEKLFF. CDR3 DNA sequence: TGTGCCAGCAGTTCACCCGGGACACCAACTAATGAAAAACTGTTTTTT.

The chain carries TRBV5-6 and TRBJ2-3; D possibly corresponds to TRBD2 (5 bases). V was pared by 0 bases and J by 5 bases, with 10 bases between. This CDR3 is 14 amino acids long. The germline gives CDR1 SGHDT, CDR2 YYEEEE. The CDR3 spells CASSLVGEGDTQYF. Written as DNA, the CDR3 is TGTGCCAGCAGCTTGGTCGGGGAAGGAGATACGCAGTATTTT.

This chain joins TRBV18 and TRBJ2-5; D possibly corresponds to TRBD1 (6 bases). CDR1 KGHSH and CDR2 LQKENI come from the germline V gene. The CDR3 is 14 amino acids. The V end was cut by 0 bases, the J end by 5 bases, with 10 bases between. CDR3 DNA: TGTGCCAGCTCACCACCAAACAGGGTGGAGACCCAGTACTTC. Its protein product is CASSPPNRVETQYF.

This rearrangement joins TRBV7-9 to TRBJ1-1; no clear D. The length of the CDR3 is 12 residues. Trimming stripped 6 bases from V and 2 bases from J, with 7 bases between. The germline V gene has CDR1 SEHNR and CDR2 FQNEAQ (reference sequence). CDR3 DNA: TGTGCCAGCAGGACTCGCAACACTGAAGCTTTCTTT. This sequence encodes CASRTRNTEAFF.